The sample holds a few counts of the clone carrying this T cell receptor (beta chain). Its target is not known. This CDR3 is 14 amino acids long. CDR1 and CDR2 (germline): SGHRS, YFSETQ. Losses at the gene ends were 4 bases for V and 3 bases for J; bases not matched to a gene: 5. The sample belongs to a study of CD8+ T cells in alopecia areata. Study-wide results and limits: Higher clonality was seen in lesional scalp than in normal scalp, especially in alopecia totalis/universalis. Patients shared TCRs less clearly than mice did, possibly owing to HLA.

Sequencing used cDNA as its template, made by extracting RNA and reverse transcribing it. TCRdb keeps only in-frame clones here, not all; method: immunoSEQ multiplex PCR. Of around 150,000 clones listed, around 55% are singletons. The sample consisted of CD4+ T cells sorted from blood. The genes are TRBV5-1 and TRBJ2-7; 9 nucleotides match TRBD1. The sequence was obtained from a human donor in good health. The CDR3 DNA sequence: TGCGCCAGCAGCCCCGGGACAGGGTACTACGAGCAGTACTTC. This sequence encodes CASSPGTGYYEQYF.